The 24 T cell receptor beta chains below were found in one sample sequenced in a study of shared clonotypes between healthy human individuals (dated by TCRdb to 2018 to 2021). Receptors were amplified or captured by the immunoSEQ multiplex PCR assay. The clones in this table, taken by TCRdb from immuneACCESS, are in-frame only. Not every clone is retained; where verified, under half of the shortfall comes from an unresolved V gene, and the cause of the rest is unknown. This sample is represented by under 2,500,000 clones; under 97% of them were singletons. The ten top clones hold about 0.13% of the sample. The source material was naive CD4+ T cells sorted from blood. What this sample's cell subset or site label stands for: CD45RA+ positively selected. These receptors all come from a man between 18 and 29 years old in good health.

The chain uses TRBV5-1 and TRBJ1-1, with D possibly TRBD1 on 5 matching bases. V was trimmed by 4 bases and J by 3 bases, leaving 13 bases between them. This CDR3 comprises 14 residues. Germline lookup yields CDR1 SGHRS and CDR2 YFSETQ. The CDR3 nucleotides read TGCGCCAGCAGCCAACAGGTCGTGGACACTGAAGCTTTCTTT. It codes for CASSQQVVDTEAFF.

This chain connects TRBV7-9 to TRBJ1-1; the D is unclear. Trimming left V 5 bases short and J 1 base short, with 11 bases between. The CDR3 spans 14 residues. Germline V lookup: CDR1 SEHNR, CDR2 FQNEAQ (reference sequence). Here the CDR3 DNA reads TGTGCCAGCAGCCCTAGACCACCGAACACTGAAGCTTTCTTT. This translates into CASSPRPPNTEAFF.

The CDR3 sequence: CATLSLATNEKLFF. CDR3 DNA: TGTGCCACCCTTTCGCTAGCAACTAATGAAAAACTGTTTTTT. V usage is TRBV28 and J usage is TRBJ1-4; D not certain. With 10 bases removed from V and 0 bases from J, the gap between germline ends came to 12 bases. The CDR3 has 14 residues. The V gene's germline CDR1 is MDHEN and CDR2 SYDVKM.

In this sample, this clone turned up once. The chain has TRBV4-1 and TRBJ1-5, with no clear D. The CDR3 covers 15 residues. Germline assignment: CDR1 MGHRA and CDR2 YSYEKL. V shed 0 bases and J shed 6 bases, with 12 bases lying between them. As DNA, the CDR3 is TGCGCCAGCAGCCAAGATTCGGGGAGAGGTCAGCCCCAGCATTTT. Translation gives CASSQDSGRGQPQHF.

The chain couples TRBV6-1 to TRBJ2-1; D gene ambiguous. This CDR3 is 16 amino acids long. The germline V gene encodes CDR1 MNHNS and CDR2 SASEGT. The V end lost 2 bases, the J end lost 0 bases, and 11 bases lay between the germline ends. In nucleotides, the CDR3 is TGTGCCAGCAGTGAATGGCGGATGAGCTCCTACAATGAGCAGTTCTTC. Amino acids: CASSEWRMSSYNEQFF.

This chain uses TRBV6-5 with TRBJ2-2; D remains unclear. Germline V lookup: CDR1 MNHEY, CDR2 SVGAGI. The V gene lost 2 bases and the J gene lost 7 bases, with 5 bases spanning the gap. The CDR3 covers 12 residues. In DNA form, the CDR3 reads TGTGCCAGCAGTTACCCTAACGGGGAGCTGTTTTTT. It translates to CASSYPNGELFF.

This chain links TRBV7-9 with TRBJ2-2; 9 nucleotides agree with TRBD2. Germline V gives CDR1 SEHNR, CDR2 FQNEAQ (reference sequence). The CDR3 totals 15 residues. V trimming: 4 bases; J trimming: 9 bases; junction bases outside the gene matches: 9. The CDR3 is CASSSLAGPYWELFF. In nucleotides, the CDR3 is TGTGCCAGCAGCTCCCTAGCGGGGCCCTATTGGGAGCTGTTTTTT.

The chain has TRBV9 and TRBJ1-3; D uncertain. CDR3 length: 16 amino acids. In germline, CDR1 is SGDLS, CDR2 YYNGEE. Trimming took 0 bases from V and 0 from J, leaving 10 bases between them. As DNA, the CDR3 is TGTGCCAGCAGCGTAGAAAAGCATAGCTCTGGAAACACCATATATTTT. This codes for CASSVEKHSSGNTIYF.

This clone was seen a single time. V gene TRBV19 combines with J gene TRBJ1-2; D is ambiguous. This CDR3 has 14 amino acids. Germline-derived CDR1 and CDR2 are LNHDA and SQIVND (reference sequence). V gave up 3 bases and J gave up 2 bases, with 10 bases separating them. The CDR3, as DNA: TGTGCCAGTAGTATTAGTGAGAAAAACTATGGCTACACCTTC. Its protein is CASSISEKNYGYTF.

The CDR3 DNA sequence: TGTGCCAGCAGTTACGCCTTGACAGTCGTAGCCAAAAACATTCAGTACTTC. Its translation: CASSYALTVVAKNIQYF. V gene TRBV28 combines with J gene TRBJ2-4, with D possibly TRBD1 on 5 matching bases. Germline CDR1 and CDR2: MDHEN and SYDVKM. The V end lost 4 bases, the J end lost 0 bases, and 16 bases lay between the germline ends. The CDR3 is 17 residues long.

The V call is TRBV5-1, the J call TRBJ2-3; weak D call: TRBD2 (5 bases). CDR1 SGHRS and CDR2 YFSETQ come from the germline V gene. The CDR3 is 18 residues long. The V gene lost 3 bases and the J gene lost 0 bases, with 20 bases spanning the gap. DNA for the CDR3: TGCGCCAGCAGCTGGACTGTTGCAGCGCCAGATAGCACAGATACGCAGTATTTT. Amino acid sequence: CASSWTVAAPDSTDTQYF.

The J gene is TRBJ1-5, the V gene TRBV6-6, with no clear D. The CDR3 has 13 residues. Trimming took off 2 bases at V and 6 bases at J, with 8 bases between the two ends. Germline-derived CDR1 and CDR2 are MNHNY and SVGAGI (reference sequence). CDR3: CASSYGRRQPQHF. The DNA of the CDR3 is TGTGCCAGCAGTTACGGTAGGCGTCAGCCCCAGCATTTT.

CDR3 DNA: TGTGCCACCAGACCGGAGAACTCTGGAAACACCATATATTTT. This translates into CATRPENSGNTIYF. The rearrangement joins TRBV6-6 to TRBJ1-3, with no clear D. The CDR3 is 14 amino acids. Germline CDR1 MNHNY, CDR2 SVGAGI (reference sequence). V was trimmed by 10 bases and J by 0 bases, leaving 13 bases between them.

The chain employs TRBV5-1 and TRBJ2-1, with a weak D call TRBD2 (6 bases). V shed 1 base and J shed 4 bases, with 15 bases lying between them. The CDR3 is 16 amino acids. Looked up from germline, CDR1 is SGHRS and CDR2 is YFSETQ. CDR3 amino acids: CASSLTAGGTYNEQFF. The DNA of the CDR3 is TGCGCCAGCAGCTTGACGGCCGGAGGGACTTACAATGAGCAGTTCTTC.

V usage is TRBV10-3 and J usage is TRBJ2-3, with 13 nucleotides matching TRBD2. The CDR3 runs to 17 residues. The ends lost 8 bases at V and 2 bases at J; junction bases unmatched: 10. Germline loops: CDR1 ENHRY, CDR2 SYGVKD. CDR3 residues: CAIWGLAGRPTTDTQYF. The DNA of the CDR3 is TGTGCCATCTGGGGACTAGCGGGGCGACCAACCACAGATACGCAGTATTTT.

The gene calls are TRBV5-8 and TRBJ2-7; D uncertain. CDR3 length: 13 residues. The V gene's germline CDR1 is SGHTS and CDR2 YDEGEE. V was pared by 2 bases and J by 3 bases, with 9 bases between. The CDR3 here is CASSLVRSYEQYF. In DNA, the CDR3 is TGTGCCAGCAGCTTAGTCAGAAGCTACGAGCAGTACTTC.

The chain joins TRBV5-4 to TRBJ2-7; D call uncertain. This CDR3 has 13 residues. The germline V gene has CDR1 SGHNT and CDR2 YYREEE (reference sequence). The V gene lost 4 bases and the J gene lost 2 bases, with 10 bases spanning the gap. CDR3 amino acids: CASSPTPPYEQYF. CDR3 sequence (DNA): TGTGCCAGCAGCCCGACCCCCCCCTACGAGCAGTACTTC.

This chain connects TRBV27 to TRBJ2-4; tentatively, D is TRBD2 (5 bases). Trimming stripped 3 bases from V and 0 bases from J, with 9 bases between. From germline, CDR1 is MNHEY and CDR2 SMNVEV (reference sequence). The CDR3 loop spans 15 amino acids. The DNA for the CDR3 is TGTGCCAGCAGTTTCGACGGACTAGCCAAAAACATTCAGTACTTC. Its protein is CASSFDGLAKNIQYF.

This clone was recorded once. The chain carries TRBV6-5 and TRBJ2-7; D possibly corresponds to TRBD2 (6 bases). The germline V and J ends were trimmed by 2 bases and 6 bases, with 11 bases remaining between them. This CDR3 has 13 amino acids. Germline CDR1 reads MNHEY; CDR2 reads SVGAGI. In DNA, the CDR3 is TGTGCCAGCAGTTACCTGCGGGGTTCCGAGCAGTACTTC. This translates into CASSYLRGSEQYF.

The V and J genes are TRBV27 and TRBJ1-1; 8 bases match TRBD1. CDR3 length: 12 amino acids. The V and J ends lost 6 bases and 6 bases, in that order; junction bases with no gene match: 3. Germline loops: CDR1 MNHEY, CDR2 SMNVEV (reference sequence). The CDR3 here is CASRDRVAEAFF. The CDR3 nucleotides are TGTGCCAGCAGGGACAGGGTCGCTGAAGCTTTCTTT.

This chain connects TRBV6-6 to TRBJ2-7; 8 nucleotides agree with TRBD1. There are 15 residues in the CDR3. The trim removed 2 bases at V and 0 bases at J, leaving 3 bases unmatched. Germline V CDR1 and CDR2: MNHNY, SVGAGI (reference sequence). As DNA, the CDR3 is TGTGCCAGCAGTTACGGAACAGGGGGCTCCTACGAGCAGTACTTC. This sequence encodes CASSYGTGGSYEQYF.

This chain joins TRBV6-6 and TRBJ1-1, with D perhaps TRBD1 (6 bases). CDR3 length: 15 residues. The germline CDR1 and CDR2 sequences are MNHNY and SVGAGI (reference sequence). V gave up 0 bases and J gave up 6 bases, with 14 bases separating them. This CDR3 is CASSYSVAGASEAFF. CDR3 sequence (DNA): TGTGCCAGCAGTTACTCTGTGGCAGGGGCGTCTGAAGCTTTCTTT.

With respect to this clone: The same CDR3 is also encoded by other DNA sequences in this sample. The rearrangement links TRBV18 to TRBJ1-2, with TRBD1 matching over 8 bases. CDR3 length: 13 residues. Germline-derived CDR1 and CDR2 are KGHSH and LQKENI. The junction had 0 bases not matched to a gene; V was cut back by 4 bases and J by 2 bases. Written as DNA, the CDR3 is TGTGCCAGCTCACGACAGGGGAACTATGGCTACACCTTC. It codes for CASSRQGNYGYTF.

This clone was recorded once. J is TRBJ1-2 and V is TRBV5-1; D call uncertain. The V end lost 4 bases, the J end lost 2 bases, and 12 bases lay between the germline ends. The CDR3 length is 14 residues. Germline V gene data show CDR1 as SGHRS and CDR2 as YFSETQ. CDR3 nucleotide sequence: TGCGCCAGCAGCCCCGGCGCACAGAACTATGGCTACACCTTC. Encoded protein: CASSPGAQNYGYTF.